The 18 T cell receptor beta chains below come from one sample, sequenced in a study of Ad26.COV2.S vaccination and SARS-CoV-2 variants. Data came from immunoSEQ multiplex PCR; TCRdb stores just in-frame clones and leaves some out. This table has over 250,000 clones, around 87% appearing once. Treatment defined: around 19 received Ad26.COV2.S at low or high dose, single or two shots; several received placebo; per-sample allocation not given. Day 63 after the first vaccine or placebo injection was the time point for sampling. Source: peripheral blood, taken in a trial of Ad26.COV2.S vaccine versus placebo. The receptor source for this set is a person between 18 and 65 years old who received the Ad26.COV2.S COVID-19 vaccine or a placebo.

J is TRBJ2-4 and V is TRBV4-3; D gene ambiguous. CDR3 size: 20 residues. Germline-derived CDR1 and CDR2 are LGHNA and YSLEER. The V gene lost 0 bases and the J gene lost 0 bases, with 21 bases spanning the gap. Written as DNA, the CDR3 is TGCGCCAGCAGCCAAGAGTTATTAGTCATAGGGAAAGTAGCCAAAAACATTCAGTACTTC. It encodes CASSQELLVIGKVAKNIQYF.

This chain uses TRBV25-1 with TRBJ2-7; D may be TRBD1 (6 bases). CDR3 length equals 14 residues. V lost 2 bases, J lost 3 bases, and 11 bases lay in between. In germline, CDR1 is MGHDK, CDR2 SYGVNS. CDR3 sequence reads: CASSEQGTVYEQYF. The CDR3 DNA sequence: TGTGCCAGCAGTGAACAGGGGACCGTCTACGAGCAGTACTTC.

The chain employs TRBV11-3 and TRBJ2-4; D unresolved. CDR3 length equals 13 residues. Germline V lookup: CDR1 SGHNT, CDR2 YENEEA. The V end lost 2 bases, the J end lost 3 bases, and 5 bases lay between the germline ends. The CDR3 DNA follows: TGTGCCAGCAGCTTATCATTCAAAAACATTCAGTACTTC. This sequence encodes CASSLSFKNIQYF.

The chain employs TRBV6-5 and TRBJ1-1, with D perhaps matching TRBD1 (5 bases). Germline values: CDR1 MNHEY, CDR2 SVGAGI. Between the trimmed V and J ends, which lost 3 bases and 6 bases, there was a span of 14 bases. The length of the CDR3 is 14 residues. The CDR3 protein is CASSYKWVGPEAFF. CDR3 sequence (DNA): TGTGCCAGCAGTTATAAGTGGGTGGGACCTGAAGCTTTCTTT.

This clone showed up just a few times. J is TRBJ2-7 and V is TRBV6-1; no definite D call. The length of the CDR3 is 13 residues. Germline-derived CDR1 and CDR2 are MNHNS and SASEGT. V was cut by 3 bases and J by 3 bases, with 9 bases left in between. Here the CDR3 reads CASSDQIFYEQYF. The CDR3 coding sequence is TGTGCCAGCAGTGATCAGATATTCTACGAGCAGTACTTC.

This chain uses TRBV3-1 (or the pseudogene TRBV3-2) with TRBJ2-7; 7 bases map to TRBD1. The CDR3 spans 19 residues. The germline CDR1 and CDR2 sequences are LGHDT and YNNKEL (reference sequence). The V and J ends lost 0 bases and 6 bases, in that order; junction bases with no gene match: 20. The CDR3, as DNA: TGTGCCAGCAGCCAAGAATACCGCTCATACCCGGGCAGGGGGATCGAGCAGTACTTC. As protein: CASSQEYRSYPGRGIEQYF.

This rearrangement joins TRBV12-3 or TRBV12-4 to TRBJ1-1; 12 bases are shared with TRBD1. Trimming cost V 3 bases and J 11 bases; bases outside gene matches: 4. CDR3 length equals 13 residues. The CDR3 DNA is TGTGCCAGCAGTTTGGGACAGGGGGCGGAGGCTTTCTTT. Amino acids: CASSLGQGAEAFF.

The chain links TRBV18 to TRBJ1-2; a possible D gene is TRBD1 (5 bases). Trimming stripped 3 bases from V and 8 bases from J, with 13 bases between. The CDR3 loop spans 13 amino acids. Germline CDR1 reads KGHSH; CDR2 reads LQKENI. In DNA, the CDR3 is TGTGCCAGCTCACCTGACAGCGTTATCGGCTACACCTTC. This encodes CASSPDSVIGYTF.

Only one count was recorded for this clone. The chain couples TRBV19 to TRBJ2-1, with 11 bases matching TRBD2. This CDR3 contains 16 residues. The trim removed 4 bases at V and 3 bases at J, leaving 5 bases unmatched. Germline CDR1 is LNHDA and CDR2 is SQIVND (reference sequence). CDR3 residues: CASSTRTSGFYNEQFF. As DNA, the CDR3 is TGTGCCAGTAGTACCCGGACTAGCGGGTTCTACAATGAGCAGTTCTTC.

The chain links TRBV10-3 to TRBJ1-1; 7 bases are shared with TRBD1. V trimming: 9 bases; J trimming: 0 bases; junction bases outside the gene matches: 4. The germline gives CDR1 ENHRY, CDR2 SYGVKD. CDR3 length: 13 residues. CDR3 region: CAIEGQLNTEAFF. CDR3 nucleotide sequence: TGTGCCATAGAGGGACAGTTGAACACTGAAGCTTTCTTT.

This clone has more than one count but fewer than ten. The chain uses TRBV12-5 and TRBJ1-1, with D possibly being TRBD1 (6 bases). V was trimmed by 5 bases and J by 1 base, leaving 11 bases between them. CDR3 length: 14 residues. CDR1 LGHNT and CDR2 FRNRAP come from the germline V gene. This CDR3 is CASGLIGGNTEAFF. CDR3 coding DNA: TGTGCTAGTGGTCTAATAGGGGGGAACACTGAAGCTTTCTTT.

The chain combines TRBV4-1 with TRBJ1-4; 7 nucleotides agree with TRBD1. CDR3 length: 14 residues. The germline gives CDR1 MGHRA, CDR2 YSYEKL. The trim removed 1 base at V and 7 bases at J, leaving 3 bases unmatched. CDR3 bases: TGCGCCAGCAGCCAAGTACAGGGGACTGAAAAACTGTTTTTT. Amino acids: CASSQVQGTEKLFF.

The chain uses TRBV5-4 and TRBJ1-2, with a tentative D call TRBD1 (5 bases). The length of the CDR3 is 13 residues. CDR1 is SGHNT and CDR2 is YYREEE in the germline V gene (reference sequence). Trimming removed 4 bases at V and 6 bases at J, with 13 bases between. CDR3 DNA sequence: TGTGCCAGCAGCCAACGACAGAAGGATGGCTACACCTTC. Translating gives CASSQRQKDGYTF.

The CDR3 reads CARTTSQLASGGEETQYF. The CDR3 nucleotides read TGTGCCCGTACGACCTCACAACTCGCGAGCGGGGGGGAAGAGACCCAGTACTTC. This rearrangement joins TRBV30 to TRBJ2-5; TRBD2 matches 10 bases. The CDR3 totals 18 residues. With V trimmed by 8 bases and J by 3 bases, 21 bases remained unmatched. Germline V CDR1 and CDR2: GTSNPN, SVGIG (reference sequence).

The count of this clone is one. CDR3 protein: CSVLTGYKNIQYF. CDR3 bases: TGCAGCGTCCTCACAGGCTACAAAAACATTCAGTACTTC. This chain connects TRBV29-1 to TRBJ2-4; possible D gene TRBD1, 5 bases. In germline, CDR1 is SQVTM, CDR2 ANQGSEA. The length of the CDR3 is 13 residues. The V end lost 6 bases, the J end lost 3 bases, and 12 bases lay between the germline ends.

The rearrangement uses TRBV19 and TRBJ2-7; tentatively, D is TRBD2 (5 bases). Germline V gene sequence: CDR1 LNHDA, CDR2 SQIVND (reference sequence). Trimming shortened V by 3 bases and J by 1 base, and 7 bases separated the two germline ends. The CDR3 is made up of 13 amino acids. Here the CDR3 DNA reads TGTGCCAGTAGTATCGGACTGTCCTACGAGCAGTACTTC. It encodes CASSIGLSYEQYF. Filled out from reference TRBV19 and TRBJ2-7, the complete variable domain reads DGGITQSPKYLFRKEGQNVTLSCEQNLNHDAMYWYRQDPGQGLRLIYYSQIVNDFQKGDIAEGYSVSREKKESFPLTVTSAQKNPTAFYLCASSIGLSYEQYFGPGTRLTVT.

The gene calls are TRBV5-8 and TRBJ1-1; D unresolved. CDR1 is SGHTS and CDR2 is YDEGEE in the germline V gene. With 3 bases removed from V and 3 bases from J, the gap between germline ends came to 9 bases. This CDR3 spans 13 amino acids. This CDR3 is CASSSPWDTEAFF. Written as DNA, the CDR3 is TGTGCCAGCAGCTCACCATGGGACACTGAAGCTTTCTTT.

This chain joins TRBV4-2 and TRBJ2-1; 8 bases fit TRBD2. Trimming took 1 base from V and 3 from J; bases not matched to a gene: 11. The length of the CDR3 is 18 residues. Germline lookup yields CDR1 LGHNA and CDR2 YNFKEQ. Written as DNA, the CDR3 is TGTGCCAGCAGCCAAGGGGCAGGCAGCGGGAGTTTCTACAATGAGCAGTTCTTC. Its protein is CASSQGAGSGSFYNEQFF.